Shown below are 14 T cell receptor beta chains from a single sample sequenced in a study of naive and memory T cell subsets. Study-wide results and limits: A few larger clonotypes appeared in naive repertoires, especially CD8, possibly memory cells re-expressing CD45RA.

Their antigen targets remain unknown. An equimolar mix of two oligonucleotides served as the beta constant-region primer for TRBC1 and TRBC2. Four rounds of PCR amplified the ligated cDNA using nested alpha and beta constant-region primers plus SP2. TCRdb recomputed calls from the UMI-ligation and nested PCR reads with MiXCR, one row per CDR3 protein. Of about 150,000 distinct CDR3 sequences in the sample, approximately 22% were seen once. Sequencing input: naive CD4+ T cells from blood. These receptors originate from a human donor in good health.

The chain combines TRBV5-8 with TRBJ1-3; D is possibly TRBD1 (6 bases). The CDR3 is 19 residues long. Between the trimmed V and J ends, which lost 3 bases and 0 bases, there was a span of 22 bases. Germline CDR1 SGHTS, CDR2 YDEGEE. In DNA form, the CDR3 reads TGTGCCAGCAGCTGGTCCGGGATCGGGGGGCCCTACTCTGGAAACACCATATATTTT. The encoded protein is CASSWSGIGGPYSGNTIYF.

This clonotype was counted between two and nine times. The V call is TRBV29-1, the J call TRBJ2-1, with D perhaps matching TRBD1 (5 bases). CDR1 and CDR2 (germline): SQVTM, ANQGSEA. The V gene lost 3 bases and the J gene lost 3 bases, with 12 bases spanning the gap. The CDR3 covers 14 residues. The CDR3 DNA follows: TGCAGCGTTGAGCAGGGTTTGAACTACAATGAGCAGTTCTTC. Protein product: CSVEQGLNYNEQFF.

This clonotype was seen more than once but under ten times. This chain links TRBV7-9 with TRBJ2-3; 14 bases map to TRBD2. This CDR3 contains 17 residues. V lost 3 bases, J lost 4 bases, and 6 bases stayed unmatched. Germline values: CDR1 SEHNR, CDR2 FQNEAQ (reference sequence). The CDR3 nucleotides are TGTGCCAGCAGCTTTATCGGGACTAGCGGGAGCGCAGATACGCAGTATTTT. The encoded protein is CASSFIGTSGSADTQYF.

In its sample, this clonotype was seen many times. The chain employs TRBV3-1 and TRBJ2-1, with D tentatively TRBD2 (6 bases). Germline assignment: CDR1 LGHDT and CDR2 YNNKEL (reference sequence). The CDR3 totals 15 residues. V lost 0 bases and J 8 bases, leaving 14 bases between the germline ends. The CDR3 sequence is CASSQDIRRGDEQFF. The DNA for the CDR3 is TGTGCCAGCAGCCAAGATATAAGGAGGGGCGATGAGCAGTTCTTC.

As regards this clonotype: A much larger clone differs from this one at a single base, so this may be a read error. The rearrangement links TRBV7-2 to TRBJ2-5; D unclear. Looked up from germline, CDR1 is SGHTA and CDR2 is FQGNSA. CDR3 size: 14 residues. The CDR3 DNA sequence: TGTGCCAGCAGCTTAGTAAGCCGTCGAGAGATCCAGTACTTC. It translates to CASSLVSRREIQYF.

This clonotype was counted many times. The chain employs TRBV29-1 and TRBJ2-3; D call uncertain. Germline CDR1 reads SQVTM; CDR2 reads ANQGSEA. Trimming took off 6 bases at V and 5 bases at J, with 9 bases between the two ends. The length of the CDR3 is 11 residues. CDR3 residues: CSVDSGDTQYF. In nucleotides, the CDR3 is TGCAGCGTGGATTCAGGAGATACGCAGTATTTT.

The V gene is TRBV4-2, the J gene TRBJ2-6; D is possibly TRBD1 (6 bases). The CDR3 is 19 amino acids. Trimming stripped 1 base from V and 0 bases from J, with 16 bases between. CDR1 LGHNA and CDR2 YNFKEQ come from the germline V gene. This CDR3 is CASSQGIQGPGSGANVLTF. For the CDR3, the DNA is TGTGCCAGCAGCCAAGGGATACAGGGCCCCGGCTCTGGGGCCAACGTCCTGACTTTC.

The table lists this clonotype with a few counts. The CDR3 is CATSYNNEQFF. In nucleotides, the CDR3 is TGTGCCACCAGCTACAACAATGAGCAGTTCTTC. This rearrangement joins TRBV24-1 to TRBJ2-1; D gene ambiguous. Germline CDR1 KGHDR, CDR2 SFDVKD. This CDR3 has 11 residues. Trimming stripped 7 bases from V and 5 bases from J, with 5 bases between.

The chain carries TRBV6-6 and TRBJ1-5, with 9 bases that match TRBD1. The junction had 7 bases not matched to a gene; V was cut back by 2 bases and J by 2 bases. The CDR3 totals 17 residues. Germline lookup yields CDR1 MNHNY and CDR2 SVGAGI (reference sequence). The CDR3 sequence: CASSYIGQGLGNQPQHF. The CDR3 region has the DNA TGTGCCAGCAGTTACATCGGACAGGGGTTGGGCAATCAGCCCCAGCATTTT.

This clonotype showed up many times. J is TRBJ2-2 and V is TRBV29-1; 14 bases align to TRBD2. This CDR3 has 15 amino acids. The germline V gene encodes CDR1 SQVTM and CDR2 ANQGSEA. The ends lost 7 bases at V and 7 bases at J; junction bases unmatched: 8. The CDR3 region is CSARLAGGPDGELFF. The DNA of the CDR3 is TGCAGCGCCCGACTAGCGGGAGGGCCCGACGGGGAGCTGTTTTTT.

This clonotype was picked up one time. The chain has TRBV5-1 and TRBJ2-7; D not certain. V lost 0 bases to trimming and J lost 4 bases, with 11 bases between them. The CDR3 contains 14 residues. Per germline, CDR1 SGHRS and CDR2 YFSETQ. The CDR3 bases are TGCGCCAGCAGCTTGGTAGCCAGTGCGTACGAGCAGTACTTC. Protein: CASSLVASAYEQYF.

This clonotype was detected many times. The chain joins TRBV28 to TRBJ2-7; 11 bases map to TRBD2. Germline V gene data show CDR1 as MDHEN and CDR2 as SYDVKM. The V and J ends lost 3 bases and 4 bases, in that order; junction bases with no gene match: 8. This CDR3 has 16 residues. The CDR3 is CASSLQTSGKFYEQYF. DNA for the CDR3: TGTGCCAGCAGTTTGCAGACTAGCGGGAAGTTTTACGAGCAGTACTTC.

This clonotype was detected many times. The J gene is TRBJ2-7, the V gene TRBV28, with 7 bases fitting TRBD1. The CDR3 runs 14 residues. The V gene's germline CDR1 is MDHEN and CDR2 SYDVKM. V lost 9 bases and J lost 2; bases outside the gene matches: 10. The CDR3 sequence is CASNPRDRAYEQYF. The CDR3 DNA is TGTGCCAGTAATCCTAGAGACAGGGCCTACGAGCAGTACTTC.

The rearrangement uses TRBV28 and TRBJ2-5, with 7 nucleotides matching TRBD1. Germline V gene lookup returns CDR1 MDHEN and CDR2 SYDVKM. With 6 bases clipped from V and 0 bases from J, the junction kept 10 bases outside the gene matches. The CDR3 is 16 residues long. The CDR3 here is CASSLTGTAYQETQYF. As DNA, the CDR3 is TGTGCCAGCAGCCTTACCGGGACAGCGTACCAAGAGACCCAGTACTTC.